The 10 T cell receptor beta chains below were found in one sample sequenced in a study of shared clonotypes between healthy human individuals. Assay used: immunoSEQ multiplex PCR; TCRdb lists only in-frame clones, some missing. The data show some 2.1 million clones, with 85% to 95% seen just once and roughly 0.13% held by the top ten. What was sequenced was naive CD4+ T cells sorted from blood. Indicated subset: CD45RA+ positively selected. These receptors all come from a man aged 18 to 29 in good health.

The gene calls are TRBV6-5 and TRBJ1-1, with D possibly matching TRBD1 (5 bases). The V gene lost 2 bases and the J gene lost 6 bases, with 16 bases spanning the gap. The germline V gene encodes CDR1 MNHEY and CDR2 SVGAGI. CDR3 length: 15 residues. This chain's CDR3 is CASSYRGRVVSEAFF. As DNA, the CDR3 is TGTGCCAGCAGTTACCGGGGGAGGGTAGTTTCTGAAGCTTTCTTT.

V and J are TRBV2 and TRBJ2-5, with 8 bases that match TRBD1. The CDR3 length is 13 residues. CDR1 and CDR2 (germline): SNHLY, FYNNEI. With 8 bases clipped from V and 4 bases from J, the junction kept 6 bases outside the gene matches. In nucleotides, the CDR3 is TGTGCCAGCCAGGACAGGGCCGGAGAGACCCAGTACTTC. Its translation: CASQDRAGETQYF. Variable domain in full (rest from reference TRBV2 and TRBJ2-5): EPEVTQTPSHQVTQMGQEVILRCVPISNHLYFYWYRQILGQKVEFLVSFYNNEISEKSEIFDDQFSVERPDGSNFTLKIRSTKLEDSAMYFCASQDRAGETQYFGPGTRLLVL.

This clone occurred once. The chain uses TRBV19 and TRBJ1-2, with a tentative D call TRBD1 (6 bases). The CDR3 consists of 15 residues. V was cut by 5 bases and J by 1 base, with 14 bases left in between. The germline CDR1 and CDR2 sequences are LNHDA and SQIVND (reference sequence). This chain's CDR3 is CASSELGHDNYGYTF. CDR3 DNA: TGTGCCAGTAGTGAATTGGGACACGATAACTATGGCTACACCTTC. The whole variable domain, remainder taken from reference TRBV19 and TRBJ1-2, is DGGITQSPKYLFRKEGQNVTLSCEQNLNHDAMYWYRQDPGQGLRLIYYSQIVNDFQKGDIAEGYSVSREKKESFPLTVTSAQKNPTAFYLCASSELGHDNYGYTFGSGTRLTVV.

This chain uses TRBV6-1 with TRBJ2-1; D call uncertain. The CDR3 contains 11 residues. The germline V gene has CDR1 MNHNS and CDR2 SASEGT. V shed 6 bases and J shed 7 bases, with 7 bases lying between them. The CDR3 spells CASSLNNEQFF. CDR3 nucleotides: TGTGCCAGCAGCCTAAATAATGAGCAGTTCTTC.

CDR3 amino acids: CASSGQENTGELFF. The DNA for the CDR3 is TGCGCCAGCAGCGGACAGGAGAACACCGGGGAGCTGTTTTTT. This chain links TRBV5-1 with TRBJ2-2; TRBD1 agrees at 7 bases. Germline CDR1 and CDR2: SGHRS and YFSETQ. The CDR3 contains 14 residues. J lost 1 base, V lost 4 bases, and 1 base had no gene match.

This clone was observed once. The V call is TRBV7-9, the J call TRBJ2-4; TRBD2 matches at 10 bases. The germline CDR1 and CDR2 sequences are SEHNR and FQNEAQ (reference sequence). Germline trimming cut 1 base from V and 3 bases from J; bases unmatched to any gene: 12. The CDR3 totals 19 residues. CDR3 loop: CASSLGASGSLANKNIQYF. The CDR3 nucleotides are TGTGCCAGCAGCTTAGGGGCTAGCGGGAGCCTAGCGAACAAAAACATTCAGTACTTC.

The chain combines TRBV2 with TRBJ1-1, with no clear D. Germline V CDR1 and CDR2: SNHLY, FYNNEI. The length of the CDR3 is 14 residues. With 6 bases removed from V and 3 bases from J, the gap between germline ends came to 14 bases. In DNA form, the CDR3 reads TGTGCCAGCAGAGGGTTTTTGCTTGACACTGAAGCTTTCTTT. Its protein is CASRGFLLDTEAFF.

The V call is TRBV27, the J call TRBJ1-2; D unresolved. The ends were cut back, 0 bases at V and 8 bases at J, with 10 bases in the middle. Germline CDR1 MNHEY, CDR2 SMNVEV (reference sequence). This CDR3 comprises 13 residues. The CDR3 protein is CASSLSSGLGYTF. CDR3 nucleotide sequence: TGTGCCAGCAGTTTATCCTCGGGTTTGGGCTACACCTTC.

This chain connects TRBV2 to TRBJ2-5, with 7 bases matching TRBD2. Germline V CDR1 and CDR2: SNHLY, FYNNEI. This CDR3 is 14 amino acids long. After removal of 4 bases from V and 4 bases from J, the junction contained 6 bases not matched to a gene. The chain's CDR3 is CASSGGLAGETQYF. The CDR3 region has the DNA TGTGCCAGCAGTGGTGGGTTAGCGGGAGAGACCCAGTACTTC.

The chain carries TRBV19 and TRBJ1-1; D gene ambiguous. Trimming took off 5 bases at V and 1 base at J, with 11 bases between the two ends. This CDR3 has 14 residues. CDR1 LNHDA and CDR2 SQIVND come from the germline V gene (reference sequence). This CDR3 is CASSELRENTEAFF. In DNA, the CDR3 is TGTGCCAGTAGTGAATTAAGGGAGAACACTGAAGCTTTCTTT.